This T cell receptor (beta chain) was captured by sequencing in a study of CD8 T cells in ankylosing spondylitis. Study-wide results and caveats: Roughly eight highly homologous variants made up a TCR beta motif that seemed to typify ankylosing spondylitis blood.

Each CDR3 protein gets one entry after TCRdb re-called the 5' RACE reads with MiXCR. This sample yields 340,000 or so distinct CDR3 sequences, of which roughly 14% are seen a single time; 0.85% to 1.4% belongs to the top ten. This clonotype has a count of ten or more. As yet, its antigen is unknown. Germline V gene lookup returns CDR1 SEHNR and CDR2 FQNEAQ (reference sequence). This CDR3 is built from 16 residues. V shed 6 bases, J shed 6 bases, and the junction held 11 bases outside the gene matches. The chain uses TRBV7-9 and TRBJ1-6, with 7 bases identical to TRBD1. Specimen: blood, either unsorted or a sorted T cell fraction (not recorded which). The TCR sequence derives from a male donor with ankylosing spondylitis or in good health (not recorded which). This CDR3 is CASSRLDRAANSPLHF. The CDR3 DNA sequence: TGTGCCAGCAGTCGCCTTGACAGGGCAGCTAATTCACCCCTCCACTTT.